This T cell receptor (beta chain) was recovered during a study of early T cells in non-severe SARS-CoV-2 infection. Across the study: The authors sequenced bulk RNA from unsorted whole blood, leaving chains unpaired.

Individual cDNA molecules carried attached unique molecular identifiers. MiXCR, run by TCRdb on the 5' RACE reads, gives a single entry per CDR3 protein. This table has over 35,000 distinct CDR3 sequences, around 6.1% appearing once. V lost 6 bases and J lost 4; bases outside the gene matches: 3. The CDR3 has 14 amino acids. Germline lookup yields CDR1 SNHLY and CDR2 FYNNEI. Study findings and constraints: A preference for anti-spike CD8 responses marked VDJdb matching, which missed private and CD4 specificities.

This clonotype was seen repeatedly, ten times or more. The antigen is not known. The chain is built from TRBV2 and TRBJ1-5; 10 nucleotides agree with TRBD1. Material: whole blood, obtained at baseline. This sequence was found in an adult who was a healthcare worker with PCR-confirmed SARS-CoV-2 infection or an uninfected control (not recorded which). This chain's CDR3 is CASRDRGENQPQHF. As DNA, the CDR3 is TGTGCCAGCAGGGACAGGGGGGAGAATCAGCCCCAGCATTTT.